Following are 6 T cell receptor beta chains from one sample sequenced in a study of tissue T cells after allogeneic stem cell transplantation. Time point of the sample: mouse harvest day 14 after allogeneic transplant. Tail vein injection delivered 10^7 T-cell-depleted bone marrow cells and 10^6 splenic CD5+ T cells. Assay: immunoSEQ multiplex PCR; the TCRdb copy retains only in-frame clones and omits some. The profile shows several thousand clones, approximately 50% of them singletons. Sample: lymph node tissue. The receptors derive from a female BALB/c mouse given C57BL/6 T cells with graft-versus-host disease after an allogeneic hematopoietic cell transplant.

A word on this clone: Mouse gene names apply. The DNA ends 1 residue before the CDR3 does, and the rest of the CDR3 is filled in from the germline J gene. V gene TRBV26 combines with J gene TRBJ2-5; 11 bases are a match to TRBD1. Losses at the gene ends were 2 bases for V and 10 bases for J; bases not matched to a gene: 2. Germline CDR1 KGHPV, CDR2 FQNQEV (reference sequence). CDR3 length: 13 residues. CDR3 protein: CASSLRTGGAQYF. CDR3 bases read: TGTGCCAGCAGTCTGAGGACAGGGGGCGCCCAGTAC.

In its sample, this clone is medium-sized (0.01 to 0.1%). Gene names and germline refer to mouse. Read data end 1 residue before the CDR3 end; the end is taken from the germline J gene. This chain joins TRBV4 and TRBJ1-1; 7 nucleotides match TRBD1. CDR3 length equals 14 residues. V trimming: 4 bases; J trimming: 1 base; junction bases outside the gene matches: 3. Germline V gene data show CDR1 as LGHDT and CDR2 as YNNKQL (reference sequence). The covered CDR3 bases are TGTGCCAGCAGCTCCGCAGGGGGAAACACAGAAGTCTTC. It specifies CASSSAGGNTEVF. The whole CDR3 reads CASSSAGGNTEVFF.

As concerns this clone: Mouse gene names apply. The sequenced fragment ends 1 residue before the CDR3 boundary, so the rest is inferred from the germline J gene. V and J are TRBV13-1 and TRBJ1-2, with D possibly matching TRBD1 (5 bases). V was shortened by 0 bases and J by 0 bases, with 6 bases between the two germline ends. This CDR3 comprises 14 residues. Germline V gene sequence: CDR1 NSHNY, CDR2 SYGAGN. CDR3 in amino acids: CASSDAGTNSDYTF. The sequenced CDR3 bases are TGTGCCAGCAGTGATGCAGGGACAAACTCCGACTACACC.

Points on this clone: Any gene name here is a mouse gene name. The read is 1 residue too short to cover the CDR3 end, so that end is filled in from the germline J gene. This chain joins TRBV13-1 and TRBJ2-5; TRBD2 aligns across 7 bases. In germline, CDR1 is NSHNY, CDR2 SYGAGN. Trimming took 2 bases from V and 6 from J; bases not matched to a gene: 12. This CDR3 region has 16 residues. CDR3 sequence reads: CASSDPTGAHRDTQYF. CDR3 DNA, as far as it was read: TGTGCCAGCAGTGACCCCACTGGGGCCCATAGGGACACCCAGTAC.

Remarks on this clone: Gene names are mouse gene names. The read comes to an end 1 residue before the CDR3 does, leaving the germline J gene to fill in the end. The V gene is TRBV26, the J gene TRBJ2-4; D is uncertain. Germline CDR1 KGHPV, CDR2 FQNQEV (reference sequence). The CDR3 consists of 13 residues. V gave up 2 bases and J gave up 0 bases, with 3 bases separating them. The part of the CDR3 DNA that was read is TGTGCCAGCAGTCTGCCAAGTCAAAACACCTTGTAC. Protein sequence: CASSLPSQNTLY. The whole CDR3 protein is CASSLPSQNTLYF. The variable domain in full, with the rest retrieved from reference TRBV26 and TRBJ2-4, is NSKVIQTPRYLVKGQGQKAKMRCIPEKGHPVVFWYQQNKNNEFKFLINFQNQEVLQQIDMTEKRFSAECPSNSPCSLEIQSSEAGDSALYLCASSLPSQNTLYFGAGTRLSVL.

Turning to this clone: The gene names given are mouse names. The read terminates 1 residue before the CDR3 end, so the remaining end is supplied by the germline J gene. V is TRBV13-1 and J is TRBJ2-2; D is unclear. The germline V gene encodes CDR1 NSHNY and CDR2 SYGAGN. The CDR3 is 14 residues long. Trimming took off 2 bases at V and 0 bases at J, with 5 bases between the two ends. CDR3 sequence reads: CASSERSNTGQLYF. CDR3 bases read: TGTGCCAGCAGTGAAAGGTCAAACACCGGGCAGCTCTAC.